One and the same sample provided the 10 T cell receptor beta chains below, sequenced in a study of T cell changes during pregnancy in multiple sclerosis (dated by TCRdb to between 2018 and 2021). The library was made by the immunoSEQ multiplex PCR assay. TCRdb stores this immuneACCESS table with in-frame sequences only. Part of the clones is absent; in the studies checked, under half of the shortfall reflects unresolved V genes, and no reason is known for the rest. Within this sample are some 21,000 clones, with around 93% of them counted one time only. The ten largest clonotypes hold 0.65% to 0.85% of the sample. The sample consisted of CD4+ T cells from peripheral blood mononuclear cells, taken in the third trimester of pregnancy. These receptors were collected from a female donor with multiple sclerosis, enrolled in a pregnancy study.

This rearrangement joins TRBV9 to TRBJ2-7; D may be TRBD1 (5 bases). From germline, CDR1 is SGDLS and CDR2 YYNGEE. The CDR3 spans 14 residues. V was shortened by 0 bases and J by 0 bases, with 7 bases between the two germline ends. In DNA form, the CDR3 reads TGTGCCAGCAGCGTAGGACAGTCCTCCTACGAGCAGTACTTC. Encoded protein: CASSVGQSSYEQYF.

CDR3 sequence: CASSRDRGYGYTF. DNA of the CDR3: TGTGCCAGCAGTCGAGACAGGGGCTATGGCTACACCTTC. The chain has TRBV6-5 and TRBJ1-2, with 8 positions matching TRBD1. Germline CDR1 MNHEY, CDR2 SVGAGI. V dropped 5 bases and J dropped 4; count of bases not matched to a gene: 3. The CDR3 has 13 amino acids.

The chain joins TRBV16 to TRBJ2-3; D not resolved. Per germline, CDR1 KGHSY and CDR2 FQNENV. The CDR3 runs 13 residues. The V and J ends lost 0 bases and 8 bases respectively, with 9 bases between them. CDR3 sequence (DNA): TGTGCCAGCAGCCAATCGCCGATACTTACGCAGTATTTT. Its protein product is CASSQSPILTQYF.

The chain has TRBV2 and TRBJ2-5; a possible D gene is TRBD1 (5 bases). Germline V lookup: CDR1 SNHLY, CDR2 FYNNEI. Trimming took off 1 base at V and 11 bases at J, with 8 bases between the two ends. This CDR3 spans 11 amino acids. Here the CDR3 DNA reads TGTGCCAGCAGTGAAGAGGGGCGTCAGTACTTC. It yields the protein CASSEEGRQYF.

The rearrangement joins TRBV6-1 to TRBJ2-3; TRBD1 aligns across 9 bases. The CDR3 runs to 15 residues. Germline values: CDR1 MNHNS, CDR2 SASEGT. J gave up 2 bases and V 10 bases, and 10 bases lay outside the gene matches. The CDR3 protein is CATGLQGAITDTQYF. As DNA, the CDR3 is TGTGCCACCGGACTACAGGGGGCGATCACAGATACGCAGTATTTT.

The gene calls are TRBV18 and TRBJ1-1; D not resolved. V was shortened by 1 base and J by 0 bases, with 12 bases between the two germline ends. This CDR3 is 16 amino acids long. Looked up from germline, CDR1 is KGHSH and CDR2 is LQKENI. The CDR3 sequence: CASSPQSAVLNTEAFF. In DNA, the CDR3 is TGTGCCAGCTCACCACAAAGCGCAGTCTTGAACACTGAAGCTTTCTTT.

The chain couples TRBV27 to TRBJ2-3, with D unclear. This CDR3 region has 17 residues. The V end lost 2 bases, the J end lost 0 bases, and 15 bases lay between the germline ends. Germline V gene data show CDR1 as MNHEY and CDR2 as SMNVEV (reference sequence). DNA for the CDR3: TGTGCCAGCAGTTTAGGTCAGCGCGGCCCGAGCACAGATACGCAGTATTTT. It encodes CASSLGQRGPSTDTQYF.

This chain uses TRBV18 with TRBJ1-1, with D tentatively TRBD1 (5 bases). Trimming cost V 1 base and J 5 bases, with 11 bases left between them. Germline V gives CDR1 KGHSH, CDR2 LQKENI. The CDR3 is made up of 14 amino acids. The CDR3 nucleotides are TGTGCCAGCTCACCACTCGGGGGAGGGACTGAAGCTTTCTTT. This encodes CASSPLGGGTEAFF.

This clone has just one count. This sequence joins TRBV15 and TRBJ1-6; 7 bases map to TRBD1. This CDR3 has 15 amino acids. J was trimmed by 9 bases and V by 0 bases; bases with no gene match: 5. The germline gives CDR1 LNHNV, CDR2 YYDKDF (reference sequence). For the CDR3, the DNA is TGTGCCACCAGCAGAGAGGCAGGGGGAAGTTCACCCCTCCACTTT. The encoded protein is CATSREAGGSSPLHF.

V and J are TRBV27 and TRBJ1-3; unclear D gene. From germline, CDR1 is MNHEY and CDR2 SMNVEV (reference sequence). The CDR3 consists of 14 residues. Trimming took 6 bases from V and 0 from J, leaving 9 bases between them. As DNA, the CDR3 is TGTGCCAGCAGCCAGAGGTACTCTGGAAACACCATATATTTT. Translated: CASSQRYSGNTIYF.